Shown below are 21 T cell receptor beta chains from a single sample sequenced in a study of T cells in women clearing cervical HPV infection. The method was immunoSEQ multiplex PCR; TCRdb's version includes in-frame clones alone and lacks a portion of them. The sample holds about 8,400 clones. The sequenced sample was blood buffy coat. The receptors derive from a woman between 18 and 70 years old with a cervical HPV16 infection that either progressed to CIN3+ or cleared (not recorded which).

As to this clone: The DNA ends 3 residues before the CDR3 does, and the rest of the CDR3 is filled in from the germline J gene. The chain employs TRBV11-2 and TRBJ1-2; TRBD1 might be the D (6 bases). CDR1 and CDR2 from the germline V gene are SGHAT and FQNNGV. CDR3 length: 14 residues. Partial CDR3 DNA: TGTGCCAGCAGCCCCGGCAGGGGTGAGGGCGAC. This encodes CASSPGRGEGD. The CDR3 reads in full as CASSPGRGEGDYTF.

CDR3 residues: CASSRDGQPTNQPQHF. CDR3 DNA, as far as it was read: TGCGCCAGCAGCCGGGACGGACAGCCTACTAATCAGCCC. This sequence joins TRBV5-1 and TRBJ1-5; tentatively, D is TRBD1 (6 bases). The read finishes 3 residues shy of the CDR3 end, and the germline J gene is used to complete it. The CDR3 is 16 residues long. Trimming removed 4 bases from V and 4 bases from J, with 18 bases in between. CDR1 and CDR2 from the germline V gene are SGHRS and YFSETQ.

For this clone: The read finishes 3 residues shy of the CDR3 end, and the germline J gene is used to complete it. The chain links TRBV7-7 to TRBJ2-5, with D unclear. Trimming removed 5 bases at V and 7 bases at J, with 17 bases between. Germline CDR1 and CDR2: SSHAT and FNYEAQ (reference sequence). The CDR3 extends over 14 amino acids. CDR3 residues: CASSPSVLSGTQYF. The covered CDR3 bases are TGTGCCAGCAGCCCTTCCGTTCTTTCCGGGACC.

Its frequency marks this clone as medium-sized. The part of the CDR3 DNA that was read is TGTGCCTCTTCGACAGGGAGCAATCAGCCC. Encoded protein: CASSTGSNQP. The whole CDR3 reads CASSTGSNQPQHF. The chain links TRBV10-3 to TRBJ1-5; TRBD1 matches at 7 bases. With the read ending 3 residues before the CDR3 end, the germline J gene is used to fill in that end. The J segment lost 1 base and the V segment lost 11 bases, leaving 5 bases of the junction unmatched. The CDR3 contains 13 residues. Germline CDR1 is ENHRY and CDR2 is SYGVKD.

As to this clone: The read falls 3 residues short of the CDR3 end, and the missing part is taken from the germline J gene. The rearrangement uses TRBV13 and TRBJ2-7; 13 bases map to TRBD2. This CDR3 is built from 18 residues. The germline V gene encodes CDR1 PRHDT and CDR2 FYEKMQ (reference sequence). The J segment lost 0 bases and the V segment lost 5 bases, leaving 10 bases of the junction unmatched. Partial CDR3 DNA: TGTGCCAGCAGCGGCTTGACTAGCGGGGGGCAACCCTCCTACGAG. Its translation: CASSGLTSGGQPSYE. The whole CDR3 sequence is CASSGLTSGGQPSYEQYF.

About this clone: The read finishes 3 residues shy of the CDR3 end, and the germline J gene is used to complete it. The chain combines TRBV5-1 with TRBJ1-1; D gene unclear. The CDR3 has 15 residues. Trimming shortened V by 2 bases and J by 3 bases, and 14 bases separated the two germline ends. Per the germline V gene, CDR1 is SGHRS and CDR2 is YFSETQ. CDR3 protein: CASSFTTGLDTEAFF. The covered CDR3 bases are TGCGCCAGCAGCTTTACGACGGGGTTGGACACTGAA. Variable domain in full (rest from reference TRBV5-1 and TRBJ1-1): KAGVTQTPRYLIKTRGQQVTLSCSPISGHRSVSWYQQTPGQGLQFLFEYFSETQRNKGNFPGRFSGRQFSNSRSEMNVSTLELGDSALYLCASSFTTGLDTEAFFGQGTRLTVV.

As for this clone: The read stops 3 residues short of the end of the CDR3; the missing end is completed from the germline J gene. V and J are TRBV7-8 and TRBJ1-1, with D maybe TRBD1 (5 bases). Germline V gene lookup returns CDR1 SGHVS and CDR2 FQNEAQ. The CDR3 runs 11 residues. CDR3 residues: CASSLVGGAFF. The sequenced part of the CDR3 DNA is TGTGCCAGCAGCTTAGTGGGGGGG.

The CDR3 here is CASSPDPGVFYGQYF. CDR3 bases read: TGTGCCAGTAGCCCCGACCCGGGGGTATTCTATGGT. The chain carries TRBV19 and TRBJ2-4, with a possible D match to TRBD2 (6 bases). The read ends 3 residues early relative to the CDR3; the germline J gene fills the gap. CDR3 length: 15 residues. Germline V gene sequence: CDR1 LNHDA, CDR2 SQIVND (reference sequence).

Regarding this clone: An end of the junction differs from the germline gene, which may be a read error. The read comes to an end 3 residues before the CDR3 does, leaving the germline J gene to fill in the end. V gene TRBV4-2 combines with J gene TRBJ2-7; the match to TRBD2 covers 10 bases. CDR3 size: 16 residues. The germline gives CDR1 LGHNA, CDR2 YNFKEQ. The chain's CDR3 is CASSQVSGGLSYEQYF. CDR3 DNA, as far as it was read: TGCGCCAGCAGCCAGGTTAGCGGGGGGCTTTCCTACGAG.

A remark on this clone: The read terminates 3 residues ahead of where the CDR3 ends, so the germline J gene completes it. The chain recombines TRBV4-1 with TRBJ2-1; D is perhaps TRBD1 (6 bases). The V end lost 1 base, the J end lost 8 bases, and 9 bases lay between the germline ends. The germline V gene encodes CDR1 MGHRA and CDR2 YSYEKL. The CDR3 is 13 amino acids. The CDR3 region is CASSQADRYEQFF. The CDR3 bases that were read are TGCGCCAGCAGCCAAGCAGACAGGTATGAG.

Of note for this clone: The read ends 3 residues shy of where the CDR3 ends; the end is completed using the germline J gene. This rearrangement joins TRBV20-1 to TRBJ2-7; TRBD2 agrees at 7 bases. Germline CDR1 and CDR2: DFQATT and SNEGSKA (reference sequence). Unmatched junction bases numbered 5, after V lost 0 bases and J lost 0 bases. CDR3 length equals 15 residues. The CDR3 sequence is CSARDQRGISYEQYF. CDR3 DNA (partial): TGCAGTGCTAGAGACCAGCGGGGAATCTCCTACGAG.

Comment on this clone: Coverage ceases 3 residues before the CDR3 finishes, and the germline J gene fills in the end. The chain employs TRBV20-1 and TRBJ1-5; D not certain. There are 13 residues in the CDR3. Trimming pared 8 bases from V and 4 bases from J, leaving 15 bases between. Germline CDR1 reads DFQATT; CDR2 reads SNEGSKA (reference sequence). The DNA read from the CDR3 is TGCAGTTCCTTATCAGGAGGGAATCAGCCC. It codes for CSSLSGGNQP. The full CDR3 protein reads CSSLSGGNQPQHF.

Concerning this clone: The read comes to an end 3 residues before the CDR3 does, leaving the germline J gene to fill in the end. The rearrangement uses TRBV19 and TRBJ2-7, with 8 bases lining up with TRBD1. Germline assignment: CDR1 LNHDA and CDR2 SQIVND (reference sequence). The V and J ends lost 5 bases and 4 bases, in that order; junction bases with no gene match: 13. This CDR3 spans 16 amino acids. The DNA read from the CDR3 is TGTGCCAGTAGTCTCCAGGCAGGGACAGGACCATACGAG. Its protein is CASSLQAGTGPYE. The complete CDR3 reads CASSLQAGTGPYEQYF.

A remark on this clone: The CDR3 end falls 3 residues outside the read, so it is completed with the germline J gene. The J gene is TRBJ2-5, the V gene TRBV4-1; 11 bases are a match to TRBD2. Germline assignment: CDR1 MGHRA and CDR2 YSYEKL. The CDR3 has 17 residues. Unmatched junction bases numbered 9, after V lost 3 bases and J lost 3 bases. CDR3: CASSHLLAGAGEETQYF. The sequenced part of the CDR3 DNA is TGCGCCAGCAGCCACCTACTAGCGGGGGCCGGGGAAGAGACC.

On this clone itself: The CDR3 end is not reached by the read, which stops 3 residues before it; the germline J gene fills it in. Other DNA sequences in the same sample also yield this CDR3. The V and J genes are TRBV5-1 and TRBJ1-3; tentatively, D is TRBD1 (5 bases). The germline V and J ends were trimmed by 2 bases and 3 bases, with 12 bases remaining between them. Germline assignment: CDR1 SGHRS and CDR2 YFSETQ. This CDR3 has 15 residues. The CDR3 protein is CASSLAGQLGNTIYF. CDR3 DNA (partial): TGCGCCAGCAGCTTAGCCGGACAACTTGGAAACACC.

By frequency, this clone is large. The CDR3 end falls 3 residues outside the read, so it is completed with the germline J gene. The chain is built from TRBV14 and TRBJ1-5, with 8 bases fitting TRBD1. From germline, CDR1 is SGHDN and CDR2 FVKESK. V shed 8 bases and J 0 bases; nucleotides not matched to a gene: 6. The CDR3 is 15 residues long. CDR3 loop: CASQPTGDSNQPQHF. Partial CDR3 DNA: TGTGCCAGCCAACCGACAGGGGATAGCAATCAGCCC.

Details on this clone: Read data end 3 residues before the CDR3 end; the end is taken from the germline J gene. The rearrangement uses TRBV5-6 and TRBJ2-3; 10 bases map to TRBD1. CDR1 is SGHDT, CDR2 YYEEEE, per germline. This CDR3 is 15 amino acids long. This CDR3 is CASSPGTGVRETQYF. The covered CDR3 bases are TGTGCCAGCAGCCCCGGGACAGGGGTGCGAGAGACG. Full variable domain (outside the CDR3, taken from reference TRBV5-6 and TRBJ2-3): DAGVTQSPTHLIKTRGQQVTLRCSPKSGHDTVSWYQQALGQGPQFIFQYYEEEERQRGNFPDRFSGHQFPNYSSELNVNALLLGDSALYLCASSPGTGVRETQYFGPGTRLTVL.

The part of the CDR3 DNA that was read is TGTGCCAGCAGCTCGGGACAGGGCCACGAG. Its translation is CASSSGQGHE. The CDR3, in full, reads CASSSGQGHEQYF. This chain links TRBV5-4 with TRBJ2-7, with 9 bases matching TRBD1. Read coverage stops 3 residues before the CDR3 terminus; the germline J gene supplies the remainder. This CDR3 spans 13 amino acids. The germline V gene has CDR1 SGHNT and CDR2 YYREEE (reference sequence). V gave up 3 bases and J gave up 5 bases; unmatched junction bases: 3.

A remark on this clone: Read data end 3 residues before the CDR3 end; the end is taken from the germline J gene. V usage is TRBV19 and J usage is TRBJ2-2, with unresolved D. The germline CDR1 and CDR2 sequences are LNHDA and SQIVND (reference sequence). CDR3 size: 15 residues. Trimming pared 7 bases from V and 0 bases from J, leaving 12 bases between. CDR3 bases read: TGTGCCAGTACCCTGACTCGTCCGAACACCGGGGAG. This encodes CASTLTRPNTGE. The whole CDR3 sequence is CASTLTRPNTGELFF.

By frequency, this clone registers medium-sized. CDR3 DNA, as far as it was read: TGTGCCAGCTCACCCCGGACAGGGGCCGACACTGAA. Translating it yields CASSPRTGADTE. The CDR3 reads in full as CASSPRTGADTEAFF. The chain is built from TRBV18 and TRBJ1-1, with 9 positions matching TRBD1. Read coverage stops 3 residues before the CDR3 terminus; the germline J gene supplies the remainder. CDR1 is KGHSH, CDR2 LQKENI, per germline. Germline trimming cut 3 bases from V and 3 bases from J; bases unmatched to any gene: 5. CDR3 length: 15 amino acids.

Comments on this clone: The read stops 3 residues short of the end of the CDR3; the missing end is completed from the germline J gene. The chain is built from TRBV27 and TRBJ2-7; 9 bases agree with TRBD2. The CDR3 loop spans 17 amino acids. The ends lost 3 bases at V and 0 bases at J; junction bases unmatched: 9. The germline gives CDR1 MNHEY, CDR2 SMNVEV (reference sequence). The sequenced CDR3 bases are TGTGCCAGCAGTTTCGGGTCTAGCGGGGCGACCTCCTACGAG. Its translation is CASSFGSSGATSYE. The full CDR3 protein is CASSFGSSGATSYEQYF.